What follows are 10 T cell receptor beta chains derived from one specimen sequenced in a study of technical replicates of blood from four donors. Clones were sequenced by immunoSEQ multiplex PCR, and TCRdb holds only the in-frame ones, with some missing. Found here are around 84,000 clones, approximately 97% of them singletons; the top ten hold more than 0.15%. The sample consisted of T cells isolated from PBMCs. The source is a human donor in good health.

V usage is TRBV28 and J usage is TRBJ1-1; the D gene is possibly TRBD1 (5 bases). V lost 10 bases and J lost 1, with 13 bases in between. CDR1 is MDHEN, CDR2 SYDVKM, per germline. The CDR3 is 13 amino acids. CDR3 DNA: TGTGCCACCCTGACAGAGTCGAACACTGAAGCTTTCTTT. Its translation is CATLTESNTEAFF.

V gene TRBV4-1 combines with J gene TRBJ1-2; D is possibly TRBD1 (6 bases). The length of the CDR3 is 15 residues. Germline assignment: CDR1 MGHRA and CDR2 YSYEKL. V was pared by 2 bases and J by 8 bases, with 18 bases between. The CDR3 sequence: CASSQPQGRPGGYTF. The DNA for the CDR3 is TGCGCCAGCAGCCAACCGCAGGGGCGTCCAGGCGGCTACACCTTC.

Here the CDR3 DNA reads TGTGCCAGCAGTCCGGACAGCAGAAGCACAGATACGCAGTATTTT. Translated: CASSPDSRSTDTQYF. This chain links TRBV27 with TRBJ2-3; possible D gene TRBD1, 6 bases. Deletions cut 5 bases from V and 0 bases from J, with 12 bases between. This CDR3 region has 15 residues. Looked up from germline, CDR1 is MNHEY and CDR2 is SMNVEV (reference sequence).

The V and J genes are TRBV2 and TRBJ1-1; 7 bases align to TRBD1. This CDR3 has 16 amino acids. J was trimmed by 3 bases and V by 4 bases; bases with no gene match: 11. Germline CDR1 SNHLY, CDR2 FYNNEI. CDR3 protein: CASSGVVTGDDTEAFF. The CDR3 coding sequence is TGTGCCAGCAGTGGGGTAGTAACAGGGGACGACACTGAAGCTTTCTTT. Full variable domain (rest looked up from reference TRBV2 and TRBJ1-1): EPEVTQTPSHQVTQMGQEVILRCVPISNHLYFYWYRQILGQKVEFLVSFYNNEISEKSEIFDDQFSVERPDGSNFTLKIRSTKLEDSAMYFCASSGVVTGDDTEAFFGQGTRLTVV.

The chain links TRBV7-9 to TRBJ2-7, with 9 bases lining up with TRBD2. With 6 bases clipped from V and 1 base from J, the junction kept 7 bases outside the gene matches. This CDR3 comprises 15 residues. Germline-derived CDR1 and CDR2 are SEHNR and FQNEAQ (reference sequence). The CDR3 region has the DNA TGTGCCAGCAGGTCTCGCGGGGGGGAATCCTACGAGCAGTACTTC. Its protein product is CASRSRGGESYEQYF.

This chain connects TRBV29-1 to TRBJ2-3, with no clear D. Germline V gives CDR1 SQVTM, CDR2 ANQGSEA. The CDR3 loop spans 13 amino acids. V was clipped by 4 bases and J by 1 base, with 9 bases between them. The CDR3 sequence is CSVAETGTDTQYF. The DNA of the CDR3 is TGCAGCGTTGCGGAGACCGGCACAGATACGCAGTATTTT.

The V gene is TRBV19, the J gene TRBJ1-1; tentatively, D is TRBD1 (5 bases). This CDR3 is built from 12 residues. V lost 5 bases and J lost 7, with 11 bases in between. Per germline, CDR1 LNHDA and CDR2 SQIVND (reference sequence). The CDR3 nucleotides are TGTGCCAGTAGTCTAAAGACAGATGAAGCTTTCTTT. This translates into CASSLKTDEAFF.

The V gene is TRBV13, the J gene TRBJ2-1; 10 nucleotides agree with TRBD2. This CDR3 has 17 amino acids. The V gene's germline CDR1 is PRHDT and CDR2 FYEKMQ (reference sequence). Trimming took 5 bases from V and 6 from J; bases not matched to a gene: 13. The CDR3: CASSPGPKREGINEQFF. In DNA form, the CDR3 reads TGTGCCAGCAGCCCCGGCCCCAAGCGGGAGGGGATCAATGAGCAGTTCTTC.

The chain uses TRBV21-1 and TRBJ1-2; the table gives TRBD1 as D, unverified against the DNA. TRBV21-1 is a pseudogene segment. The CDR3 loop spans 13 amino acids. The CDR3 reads CASSKGAEGGYTF. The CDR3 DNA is TGTGCCAGCAGCAAGGGGGCAGAAGGGGGCTACACCTTC.

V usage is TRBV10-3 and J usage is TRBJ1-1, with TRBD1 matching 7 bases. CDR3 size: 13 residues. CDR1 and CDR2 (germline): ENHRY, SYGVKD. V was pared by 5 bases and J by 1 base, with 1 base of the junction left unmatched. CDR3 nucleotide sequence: TGTGCCATCAGTACAGGGGCGAACACTGAAGCTTTCTTT. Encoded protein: CAISTGANTEAFF.